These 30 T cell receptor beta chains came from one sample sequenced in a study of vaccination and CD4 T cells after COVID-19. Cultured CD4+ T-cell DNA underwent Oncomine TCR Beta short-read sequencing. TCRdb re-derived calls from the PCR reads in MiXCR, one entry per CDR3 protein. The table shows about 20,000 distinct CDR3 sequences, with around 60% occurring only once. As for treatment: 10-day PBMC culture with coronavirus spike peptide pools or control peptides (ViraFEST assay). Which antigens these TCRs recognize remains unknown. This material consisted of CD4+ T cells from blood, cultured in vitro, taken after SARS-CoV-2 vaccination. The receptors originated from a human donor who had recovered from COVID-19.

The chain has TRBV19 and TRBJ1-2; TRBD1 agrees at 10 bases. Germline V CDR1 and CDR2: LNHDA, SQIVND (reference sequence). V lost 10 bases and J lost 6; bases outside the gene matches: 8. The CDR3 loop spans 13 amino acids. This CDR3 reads CATIGTGEDGYTF. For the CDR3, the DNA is TGTGCCACGATCGGGACAGGGGAGGATGGCTACACCTTC.

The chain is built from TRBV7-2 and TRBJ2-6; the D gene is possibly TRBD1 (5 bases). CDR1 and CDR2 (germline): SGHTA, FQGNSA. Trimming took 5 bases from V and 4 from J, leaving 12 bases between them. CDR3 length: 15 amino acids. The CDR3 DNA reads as TGTGCCAGCAGCACCCAGGGTACCGGGGCCAACGTCCTGACTTTC. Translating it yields CASSTQGTGANVLTF.

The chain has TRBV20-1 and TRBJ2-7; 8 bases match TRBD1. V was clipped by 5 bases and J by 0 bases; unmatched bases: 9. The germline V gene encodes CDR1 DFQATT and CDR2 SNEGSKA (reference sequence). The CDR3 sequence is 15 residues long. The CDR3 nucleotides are TGCAGTGCTGCAGACAGGGGAAGGAGCTCCTACGAGCAGTACTTC. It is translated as CSAADRGRSSYEQYF.

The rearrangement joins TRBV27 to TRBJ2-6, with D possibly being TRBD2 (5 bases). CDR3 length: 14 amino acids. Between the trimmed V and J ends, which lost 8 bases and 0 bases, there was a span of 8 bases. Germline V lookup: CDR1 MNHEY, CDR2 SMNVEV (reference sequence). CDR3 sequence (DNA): TGTGCCAGCCAAGGGAGCTCTGGGGCCAACGTCCTGACTTTC. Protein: CASQGSSGANVLTF.

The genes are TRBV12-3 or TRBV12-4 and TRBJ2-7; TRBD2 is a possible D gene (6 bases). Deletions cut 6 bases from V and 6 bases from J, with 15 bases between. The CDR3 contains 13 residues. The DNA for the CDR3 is TGTGCCAGCAGGTTCGGGACTTCTGGCGAGCAGTACTTC. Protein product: CASRFGTSGEQYF.

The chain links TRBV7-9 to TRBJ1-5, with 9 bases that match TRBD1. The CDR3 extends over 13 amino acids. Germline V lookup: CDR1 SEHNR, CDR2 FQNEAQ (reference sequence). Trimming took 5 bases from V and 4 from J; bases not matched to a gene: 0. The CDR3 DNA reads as TGTGCCAGCAGCGGGACAGGGAATCAGCCCCAGCATTTT. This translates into CASSGTGNQPQHF.

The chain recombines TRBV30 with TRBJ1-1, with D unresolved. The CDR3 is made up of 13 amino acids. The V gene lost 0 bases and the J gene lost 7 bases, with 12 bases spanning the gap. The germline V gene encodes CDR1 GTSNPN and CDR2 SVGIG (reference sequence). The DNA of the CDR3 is TGTGCCTGGAGTGTACTGGGGATAGGTGAAGCTTTCTTT. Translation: CAWSVLGIGEAFF.

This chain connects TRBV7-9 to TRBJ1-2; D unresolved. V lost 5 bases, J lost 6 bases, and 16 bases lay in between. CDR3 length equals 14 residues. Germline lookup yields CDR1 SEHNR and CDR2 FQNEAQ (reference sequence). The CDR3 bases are TGTGCCAGCAGCGGCTTAGAAAGGCGGGATGGCTACACCTTC. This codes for CASSGLERRDGYTF.

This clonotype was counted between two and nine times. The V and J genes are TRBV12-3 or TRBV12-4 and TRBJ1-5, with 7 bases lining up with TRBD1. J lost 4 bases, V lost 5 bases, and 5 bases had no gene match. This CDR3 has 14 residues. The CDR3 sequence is CASSRDSLNQPQHF. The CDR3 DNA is TGTGCCAGCAGTAGGGACAGCCTAAATCAGCCCCAGCATTTT.

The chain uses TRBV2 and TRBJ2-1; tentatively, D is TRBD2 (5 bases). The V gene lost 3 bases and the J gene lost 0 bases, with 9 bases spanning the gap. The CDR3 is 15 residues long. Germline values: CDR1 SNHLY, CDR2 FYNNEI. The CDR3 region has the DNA TGTGCCAGCAGTGAGAGGGCCCTCTCCTACAATGAGCAGTTCTTC. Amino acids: CASSERALSYNEQFF.

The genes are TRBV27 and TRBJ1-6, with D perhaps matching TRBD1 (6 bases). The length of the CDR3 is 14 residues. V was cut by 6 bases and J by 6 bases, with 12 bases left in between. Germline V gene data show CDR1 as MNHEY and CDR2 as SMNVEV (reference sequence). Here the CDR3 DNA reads TGTGCCAGCAGCGCCGGACAGCTTAATTCACCCCTCCACTTT. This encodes CASSAGQLNSPLHF.

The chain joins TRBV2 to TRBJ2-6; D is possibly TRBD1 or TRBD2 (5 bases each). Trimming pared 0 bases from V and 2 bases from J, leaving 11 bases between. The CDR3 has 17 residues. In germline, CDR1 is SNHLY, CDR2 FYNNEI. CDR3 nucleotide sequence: TGTGCCAGCAGTGAAGCTGGGACGGAGCCTGGGGCCAACGTCCTGACTTTC. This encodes CASSEAGTEPGANVLTF.

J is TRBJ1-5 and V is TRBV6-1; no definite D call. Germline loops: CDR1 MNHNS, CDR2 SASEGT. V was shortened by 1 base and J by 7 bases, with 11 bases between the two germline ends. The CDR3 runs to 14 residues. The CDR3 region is CASSEERVAQPQHF. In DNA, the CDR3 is TGTGCCAGCAGTGAAGAACGGGTGGCGCAGCCCCAGCATTTT.

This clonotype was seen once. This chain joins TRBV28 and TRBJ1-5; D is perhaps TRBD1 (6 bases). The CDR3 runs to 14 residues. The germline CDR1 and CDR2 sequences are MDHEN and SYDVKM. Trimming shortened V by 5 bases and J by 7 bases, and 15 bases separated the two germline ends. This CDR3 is CASSPPGQGQPQHF. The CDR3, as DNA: TGTGCCAGCAGTCCTCCGGGACAAGGACAGCCCCAGCATTTT.

CDR3 sequence (DNA): TGCAGTGCTTCGAAACTAGCGGGGACGGTGTATGAGCAGTTCTTC. It specifies CSASKLAGTVYEQFF. The chain uses TRBV20-1 and TRBJ2-1, with 10 bases lining up with TRBD2. CDR1 and CDR2 (germline): DFQATT, SNEGSKA (reference sequence). The CDR3 spans 15 residues. V lost 5 bases to trimming and J lost 8 bases; unmatched junction nucleotides: 12.

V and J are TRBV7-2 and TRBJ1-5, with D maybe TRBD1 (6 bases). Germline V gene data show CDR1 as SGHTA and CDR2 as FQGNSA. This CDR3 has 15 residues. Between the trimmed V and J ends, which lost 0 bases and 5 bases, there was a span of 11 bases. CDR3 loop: CASSLARQADQPQHF. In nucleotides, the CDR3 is TGTGCCAGCAGCTTAGCCCGACAGGCAGATCAGCCCCAGCATTTT.

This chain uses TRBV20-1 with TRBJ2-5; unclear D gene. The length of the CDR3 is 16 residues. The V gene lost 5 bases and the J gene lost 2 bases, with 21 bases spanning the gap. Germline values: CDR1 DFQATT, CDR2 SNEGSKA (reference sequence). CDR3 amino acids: CSALPWQSIPQETQYF. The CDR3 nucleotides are TGCAGTGCTCTGCCTTGGCAGTCTATACCGCAAGAGACCCAGTACTTC.

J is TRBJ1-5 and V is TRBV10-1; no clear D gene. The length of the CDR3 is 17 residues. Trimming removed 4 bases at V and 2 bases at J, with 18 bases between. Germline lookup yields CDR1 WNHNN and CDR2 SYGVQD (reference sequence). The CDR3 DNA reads TGCGCCAGCAGTGCGGACTTGAAGGCGAGTGGCAATCAGCCCCAGCATTTT. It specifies CASSADLKASGNQPQHF.

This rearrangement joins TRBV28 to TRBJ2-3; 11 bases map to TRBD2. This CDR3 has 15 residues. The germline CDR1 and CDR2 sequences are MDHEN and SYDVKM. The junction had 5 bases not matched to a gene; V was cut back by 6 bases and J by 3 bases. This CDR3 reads CASRIAGGPTDTQYF. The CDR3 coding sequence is TGTGCCAGCAGGATAGCGGGAGGGCCGACAGATACGCAGTATTTT.

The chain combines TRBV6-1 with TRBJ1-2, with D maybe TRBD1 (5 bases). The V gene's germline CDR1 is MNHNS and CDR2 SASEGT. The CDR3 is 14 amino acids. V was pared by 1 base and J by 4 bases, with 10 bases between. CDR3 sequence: CASSEGQRFYGYTF. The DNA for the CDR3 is TGTGCCAGCAGTGAAGGACAGCGGTTCTATGGCTACACCTTC.

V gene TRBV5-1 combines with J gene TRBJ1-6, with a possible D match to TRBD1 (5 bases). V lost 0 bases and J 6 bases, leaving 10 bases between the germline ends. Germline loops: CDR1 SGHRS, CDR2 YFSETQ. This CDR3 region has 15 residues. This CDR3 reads CASSLDRTSNSPLHF. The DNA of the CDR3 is TGCGCCAGCAGCTTGGACAGGACCTCTAATTCACCCCTCCACTTT.

As DNA, the CDR3 is TGTGCCAGCAGTTTACGTGAAGGGCTAGCGGTTAGGGTCGGGGAGCTGTTTTTT. Protein product: CASSLREGLAVRVGELFF. This rearrangement joins TRBV12-3 or TRBV12-4 to TRBJ2-2, with TRBD2 matching over 7 bases. After removal of 2 bases from V and 7 bases from J, the junction contained 16 bases not matched to a gene. This CDR3 region has 18 residues.

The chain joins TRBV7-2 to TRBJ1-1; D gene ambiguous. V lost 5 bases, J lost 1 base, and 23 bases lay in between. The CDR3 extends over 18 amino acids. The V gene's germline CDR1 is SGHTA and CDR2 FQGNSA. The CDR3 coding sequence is TGTGCCAGCAGCGACCGCCCCCTAGGTAGTCGAGAGAACACTGAAGCTTTCTTT. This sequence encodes CASSDRPLGSRENTEAFF.

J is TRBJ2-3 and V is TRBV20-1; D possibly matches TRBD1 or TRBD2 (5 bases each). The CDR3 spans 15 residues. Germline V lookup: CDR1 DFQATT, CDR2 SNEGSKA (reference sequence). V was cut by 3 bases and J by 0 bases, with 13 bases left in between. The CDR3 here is CSASFPGASTDTQYF. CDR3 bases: TGCAGTGCTAGTTTCCCCGGGGCTAGCACAGATACGCAGTATTTT.

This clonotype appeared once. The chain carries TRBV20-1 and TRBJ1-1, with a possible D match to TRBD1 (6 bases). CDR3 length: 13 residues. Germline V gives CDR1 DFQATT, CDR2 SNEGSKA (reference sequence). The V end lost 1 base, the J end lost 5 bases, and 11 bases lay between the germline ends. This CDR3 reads CSARGGAITEAFF. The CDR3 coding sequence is TGCAGTGCTAGAGGGGGGGCTATAACTGAAGCTTTCTTT.

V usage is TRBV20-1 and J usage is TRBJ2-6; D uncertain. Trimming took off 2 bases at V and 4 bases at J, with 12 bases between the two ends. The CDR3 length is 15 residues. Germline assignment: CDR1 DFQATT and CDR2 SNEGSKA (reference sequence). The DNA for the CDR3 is TGCAGTGCTAGATCGCCGTCGGACGGGGCCAACGTCCTGACTTTC. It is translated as CSARSPSDGANVLTF.

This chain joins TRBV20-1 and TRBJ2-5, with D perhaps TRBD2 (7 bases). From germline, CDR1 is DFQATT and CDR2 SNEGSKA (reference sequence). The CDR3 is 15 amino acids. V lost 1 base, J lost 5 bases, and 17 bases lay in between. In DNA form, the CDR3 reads TGCAGTGCTAGAGCGATACAGGGAGGGTGGGAGACCCAGTACTTC. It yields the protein CSARAIQGGWETQYF.

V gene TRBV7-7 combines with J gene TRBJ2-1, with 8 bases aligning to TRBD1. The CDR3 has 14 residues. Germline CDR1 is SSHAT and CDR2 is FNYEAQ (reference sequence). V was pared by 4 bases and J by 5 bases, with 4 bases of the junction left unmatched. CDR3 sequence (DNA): TGTGCCAGCAGCTCTTGGGACAGGAACAATGAGCAGTTCTTC. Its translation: CASSSWDRNNEQFF.

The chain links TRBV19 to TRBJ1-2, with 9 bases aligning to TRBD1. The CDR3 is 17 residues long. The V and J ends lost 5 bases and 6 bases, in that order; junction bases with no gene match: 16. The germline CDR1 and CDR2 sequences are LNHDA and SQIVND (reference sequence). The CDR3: CASSRGYDGQGKDGYTF. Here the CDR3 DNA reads TGTGCCAGTAGTCGGGGATATGACGGACAGGGGAAGGATGGCTACACCTTC.

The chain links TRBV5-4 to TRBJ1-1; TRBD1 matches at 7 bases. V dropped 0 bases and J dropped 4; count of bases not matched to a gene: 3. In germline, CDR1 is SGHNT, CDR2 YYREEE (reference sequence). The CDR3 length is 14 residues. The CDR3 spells CASSLGQGPTEAFF. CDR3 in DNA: TGTGCCAGCAGCTTGGGACAGGGACCCACTGAAGCTTTCTTT.